This T cell receptor (beta chain) is from a study of shared clonotypes between healthy human individuals. Across the study: For every donor, three CD4 naive, three CD4 memory, two CD8 naive and one CD8 memory plates were used.

V was clipped by 4 bases and J by 7 bases, with 20 bases between them. Germline V CDR1 and CDR2: SQVTM, ANQGSEA. CDR3 size: 15 residues. Findings and caveats of the study: Researchers sampled blood only, noting tissue repertoires likely differ.

Sequencing was performed with immunoSEQ multiplex PCR; in TCRdb, only in-frame clones are kept and a portion is missing. This table holds about 2.4 million clones, roughly 93% found once. Points on this clone: Antigen specificity is unknown.

Sample: naive CD4+ T cells from PBMCs. The sample's subset: CD45RA+ positively selected. This sequence was found in a man aged 18 to 30 in good health. Some clones in this sample may be carry-over from other donors' samples. This chain links TRBV29-1 with TRBJ2-1; D could derive from TRBD1 or TRBD2 (5 bases each). The CDR3 reads CSVASGPQTGNEQFF. The DNA of the CDR3 is TGCAGCGTTGCTTCGGGACCTCAAACGGGTAATGAGCAGTTCTTC.